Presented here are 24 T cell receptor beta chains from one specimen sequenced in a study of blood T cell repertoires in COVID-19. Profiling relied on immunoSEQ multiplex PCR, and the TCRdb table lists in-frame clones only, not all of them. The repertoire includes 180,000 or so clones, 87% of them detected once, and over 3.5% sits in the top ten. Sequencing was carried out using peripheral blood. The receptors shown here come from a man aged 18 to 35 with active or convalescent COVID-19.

CDR3 DNA: TGTGCCAGCAGGAGAGACTCCGGGACTTATGGATCTGAAGCTTTCTTT. Encoded protein: CASRRDSGTYGSEAFF. This rearrangement joins TRBV27 to TRBJ1-1, with D perhaps TRBD1 (5 bases). The CDR3 is made up of 16 amino acids. CDR1 is MNHEY, CDR2 SMNVEV, per germline (reference sequence). V lost 6 bases, J lost 6 bases, and 23 bases lay in between.

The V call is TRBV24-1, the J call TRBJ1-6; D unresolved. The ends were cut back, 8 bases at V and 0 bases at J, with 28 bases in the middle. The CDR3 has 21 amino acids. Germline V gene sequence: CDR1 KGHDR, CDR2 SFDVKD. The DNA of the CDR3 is TGTGCCACCAAAATTGAGTTCAGTCAGTGGTGTGGGAGCTCCTATAATTCACCCCTCCACTTT. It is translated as CATKIEFSQWCGSSYNSPLHF.

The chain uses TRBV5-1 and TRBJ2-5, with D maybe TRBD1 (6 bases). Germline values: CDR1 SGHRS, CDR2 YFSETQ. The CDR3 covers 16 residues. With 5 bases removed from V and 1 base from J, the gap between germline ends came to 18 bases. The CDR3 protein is CASSSLLDSLQETQYF. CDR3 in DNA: TGCGCCAGCAGTTCCCTACTGGACAGCCTCCAAGAGACCCAGTACTTC.

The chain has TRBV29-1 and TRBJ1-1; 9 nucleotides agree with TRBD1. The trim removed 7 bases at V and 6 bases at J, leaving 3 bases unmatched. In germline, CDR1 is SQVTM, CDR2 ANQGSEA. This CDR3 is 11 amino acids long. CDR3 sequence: CSGTGVAEAFF. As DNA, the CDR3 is TGCAGCGGGACAGGGGTCGCTGAAGCTTTCTTT. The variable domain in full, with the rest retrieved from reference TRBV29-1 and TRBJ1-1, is SAVISQKPSRDICQRGTSLTIQCQVDSQVTMMFWYRQQPGQSLTLIATANQGSEATYESGFVIDKFPISRPNLTFSTLTVSNMSPEDSSIYLCSGTGVAEAFFGQGTRLTVV.

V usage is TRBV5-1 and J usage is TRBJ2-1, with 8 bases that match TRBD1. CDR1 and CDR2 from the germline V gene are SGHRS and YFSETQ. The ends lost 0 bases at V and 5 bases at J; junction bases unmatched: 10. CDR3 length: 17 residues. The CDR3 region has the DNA TGCGCCAGCAGCTTGGCCTTGGACAGGGTGGACCACAATGAGCAGTTCTTC. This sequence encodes CASSLALDRVDHNEQFF.

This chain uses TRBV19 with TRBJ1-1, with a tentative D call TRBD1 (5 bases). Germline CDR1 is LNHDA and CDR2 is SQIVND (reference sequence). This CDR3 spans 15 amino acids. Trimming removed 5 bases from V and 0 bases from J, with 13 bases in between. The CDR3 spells CASSFADSMNTEAFF. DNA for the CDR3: TGTGCCAGTAGTTTTGCAGACAGCATGAACACTGAAGCTTTCTTT.

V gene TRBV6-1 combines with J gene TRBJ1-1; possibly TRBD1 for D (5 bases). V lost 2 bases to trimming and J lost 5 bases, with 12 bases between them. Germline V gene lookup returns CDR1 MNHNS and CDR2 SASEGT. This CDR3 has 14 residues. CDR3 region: CASSEKRGGTEAFF. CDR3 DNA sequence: TGTGCCAGCAGTGAAAAGAGGGGAGGGACTGAAGCTTTCTTT.

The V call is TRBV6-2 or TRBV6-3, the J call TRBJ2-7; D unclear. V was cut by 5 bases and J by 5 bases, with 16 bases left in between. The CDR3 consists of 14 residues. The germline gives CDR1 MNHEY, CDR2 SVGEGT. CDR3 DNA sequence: TGTGCCAGCAGTCCCCTCGGAGTCCCGGACGAGCAGTACTTC. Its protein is CASSPLGVPDEQYF.

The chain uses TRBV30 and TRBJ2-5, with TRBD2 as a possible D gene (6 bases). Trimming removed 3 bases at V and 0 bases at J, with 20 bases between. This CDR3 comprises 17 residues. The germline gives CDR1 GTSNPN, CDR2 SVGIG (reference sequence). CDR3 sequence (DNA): TGTGCCTGGAGCGATCCCCGGGATAGCGGTTACCAAGAGACCCAGTACTTC. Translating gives CAWSDPRDSGYQETQYF.

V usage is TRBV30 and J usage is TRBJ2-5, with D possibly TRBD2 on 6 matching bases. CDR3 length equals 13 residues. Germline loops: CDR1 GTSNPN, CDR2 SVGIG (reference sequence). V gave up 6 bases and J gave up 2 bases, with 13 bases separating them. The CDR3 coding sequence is TGTGCCTGTACGCTAGCGAAACAAGAGACCCAGTACTTC. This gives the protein CACTLAKQETQYF. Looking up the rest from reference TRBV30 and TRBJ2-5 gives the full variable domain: SQTIHQWPATLVQPVGSPLSLECTVEGTSNPNLYWYRQAAGRGLQLLFYSVGIGQISSEVPQNLSASRPQDRQFILSSKKLLLSDSGFYLCACTLAKQETQYFGPGTRLLVL.

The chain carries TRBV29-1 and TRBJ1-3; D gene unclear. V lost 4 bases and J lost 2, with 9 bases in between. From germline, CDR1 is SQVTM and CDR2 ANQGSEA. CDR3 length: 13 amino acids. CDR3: CSVGAGAGNTIYF. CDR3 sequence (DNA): TGCAGCGTTGGTGCAGGCGCTGGAAACACCATATATTTT.

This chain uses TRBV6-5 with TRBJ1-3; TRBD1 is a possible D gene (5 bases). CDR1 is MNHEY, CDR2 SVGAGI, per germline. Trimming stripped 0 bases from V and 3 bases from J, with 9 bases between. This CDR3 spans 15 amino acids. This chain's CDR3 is CASSYSGTHGNTIYF. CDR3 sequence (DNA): TGTGCCAGCAGTTACTCCGGGACTCATGGAAACACCATATATTTT.

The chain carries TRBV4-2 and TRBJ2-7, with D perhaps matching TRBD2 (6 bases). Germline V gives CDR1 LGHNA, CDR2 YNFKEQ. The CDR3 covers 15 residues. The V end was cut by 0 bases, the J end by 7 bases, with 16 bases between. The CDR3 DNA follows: TGTGCCAGCAGCCAAGAAGGAGGAGGGTTCAATGAGCAGTACTTC. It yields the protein CASSQEGGGFNEQYF.

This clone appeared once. The CDR3, as DNA: TGCGCCAGCAGTTCTTGGGAGTTAACTAATGAAAAACTGTTTTTT. Residues: CASSSWELTNEKLFF. V gene TRBV4-1 combines with J gene TRBJ1-4, with D hard to call. CDR3 length: 15 amino acids. Germline V CDR1 and CDR2: MGHRA, YSYEKL. Trimming stripped 6 bases from V and 1 base from J, with 12 bases between.

The CDR3 bases are TGTGCCAGACAGGGACAGGCAAACTATGGCTACACCTTC. Its protein product is CARQGQANYGYTF. The chain combines TRBV2 with TRBJ1-2; TRBD1 aligns across 8 bases. The CDR3 is 13 residues long. The germline gives CDR1 SNHLY, CDR2 FYNNEI. Trimming took 9 bases from V and 2 from J; bases not matched to a gene: 5.

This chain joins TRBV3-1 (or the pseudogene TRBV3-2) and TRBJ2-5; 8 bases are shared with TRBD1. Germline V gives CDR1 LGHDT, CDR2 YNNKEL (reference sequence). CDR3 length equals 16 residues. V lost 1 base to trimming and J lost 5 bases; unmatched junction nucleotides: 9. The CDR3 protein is CASSQALGQGGETQYF. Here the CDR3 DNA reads TGTGCCAGCAGCCAAGCATTAGGACAGGGCGGCGAGACCCAGTACTTC.

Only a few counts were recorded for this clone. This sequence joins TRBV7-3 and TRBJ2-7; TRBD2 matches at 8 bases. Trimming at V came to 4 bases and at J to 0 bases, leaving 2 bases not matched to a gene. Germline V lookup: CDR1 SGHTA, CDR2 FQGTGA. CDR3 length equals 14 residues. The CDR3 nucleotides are TGTGCCAGCAGCTCAACTAGCGGCTCCTACGAGCAGTACTTC. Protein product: CASSSTSGSYEQYF.

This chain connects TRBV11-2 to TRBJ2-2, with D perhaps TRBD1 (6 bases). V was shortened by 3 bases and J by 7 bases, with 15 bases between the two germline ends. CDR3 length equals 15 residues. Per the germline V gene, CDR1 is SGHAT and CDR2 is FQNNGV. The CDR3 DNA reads TGTGCCAGCAGCTTTACACAGGGATCTGGCGGGGAGCTGTTTTTT. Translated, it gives CASSFTQGSGGELFF.

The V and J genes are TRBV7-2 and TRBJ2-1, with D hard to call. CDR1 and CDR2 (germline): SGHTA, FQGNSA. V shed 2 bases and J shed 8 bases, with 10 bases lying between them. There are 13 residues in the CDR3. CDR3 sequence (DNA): TGTGCCAGCAGCTTAAATGCAGGTTATGAGCAGTTCTTC. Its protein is CASSLNAGYEQFF.

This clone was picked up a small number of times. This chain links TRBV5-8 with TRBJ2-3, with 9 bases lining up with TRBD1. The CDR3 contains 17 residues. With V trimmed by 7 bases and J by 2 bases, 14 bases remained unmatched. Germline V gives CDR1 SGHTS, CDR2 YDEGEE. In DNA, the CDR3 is TGTGCCAGCTTGCGAACGGGGACAGGGACCTACACAGATACGCAGTATTTT. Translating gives CASLRTGTGTYTDTQYF. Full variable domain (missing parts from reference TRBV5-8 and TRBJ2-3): EAGVTQSPTHLIKTRGQQATLRCSPISGHTSVYWYQQALGLGLQFLLWYDEGEERNRGNFPPRFSGRQFPNYSSELNVNALELEDSALYLCASLRTGTGTYTDTQYFGPGTRLTVL.

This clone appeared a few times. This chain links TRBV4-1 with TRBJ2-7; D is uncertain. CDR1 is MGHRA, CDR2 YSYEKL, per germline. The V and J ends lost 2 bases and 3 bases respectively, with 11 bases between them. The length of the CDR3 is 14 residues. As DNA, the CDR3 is TGCGCCAGCAGCCAAATCCAGGAATACTACGAGCAGTACTTC. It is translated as CASSQIQEYYEQYF.

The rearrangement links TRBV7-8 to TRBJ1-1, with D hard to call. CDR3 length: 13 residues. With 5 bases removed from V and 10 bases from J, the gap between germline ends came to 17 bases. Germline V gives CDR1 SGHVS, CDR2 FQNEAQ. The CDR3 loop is CASSPSSGRIAFF. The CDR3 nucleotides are TGTGCCAGCAGCCCCAGCTCAGGTCGGATAGCTTTCTTT.

The CDR3 spells CASRPTGSKNTGELFF. CDR3 bases: TGTGCCAGCAGACCAACGGGGTCAAAGAACACCGGGGAGCTGTTTTTT. The V call is TRBV28, the J call TRBJ2-2, with D perhaps TRBD2 (5 bases). The CDR3 spans 16 residues. Per the germline V gene, CDR1 is MDHEN and CDR2 is SYDVKM. Trimming stripped 6 bases from V and 1 base from J, with 15 bases between.

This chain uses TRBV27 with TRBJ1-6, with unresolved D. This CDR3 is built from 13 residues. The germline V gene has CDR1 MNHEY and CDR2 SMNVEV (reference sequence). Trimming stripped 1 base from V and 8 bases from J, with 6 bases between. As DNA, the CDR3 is TGTGCCAGCAGTTTATGGAGGGATTCACCCCTCCACTTT. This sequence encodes CASSLWRDSPLHF.